These 8 T cell receptor beta chains originate from one sample sequenced in a study of shared clonotypes between healthy human individuals. Profiling relied on immunoSEQ multiplex PCR, and the TCRdb table lists in-frame clones only, not all of them. The data show about 640,000 clones, about two thirds seen once. Sequences were obtained from memory CD4+ T cells sorted from blood. The subset is: CD45RA-negative fraction. These receptors were obtained from a woman aged 25 to 39 in good health.

The chain links TRBV11-2 to TRBJ2-7, with D unresolved. This CDR3 spans 14 amino acids. Trimming took off 5 bases at V and 0 bases at J, with 11 bases between the two ends. Germline loops: CDR1 SGHAT, CDR2 FQNNGV. The CDR3 here is CASSPMGTSYEQYF. CDR3 coding DNA: TGTGCCAGCAGCCCCATGGGCACCTCCTACGAGCAGTACTTC.

The V gene is TRBV10-3, the J gene TRBJ2-3, with a tentative D call TRBD2 (6 bases). The CDR3 is made up of 14 amino acids. V shed 4 bases and J shed 0 bases, with 8 bases lying between them. CDR1 and CDR2 (germline): ENHRY, SYGVKD. CDR3 sequence (DNA): TGTGCCATCAGTGTGGGGACTAGCACAGATACGCAGTATTTT. Amino acid sequence: CAISVGTSTDTQYF.

Only one count was recorded for this clone. The V gene is TRBV4-1, the J gene TRBJ1-2; 10 bases agree with TRBD1. CDR1 is MGHRA, CDR2 YSYEKL, per germline. V shed 3 bases and J 2 bases; nucleotides not matched to a gene: 6. This CDR3 region has 16 residues. The CDR3 spells CASSHLPGQGNYGYTF. CDR3 DNA sequence: TGCGCCAGCAGCCACCTTCCGGGACAGGGGAACTATGGCTACACCTTC.

The genes are TRBV7-9 and TRBJ2-2, with 10 bases matching TRBD1. Looked up from germline, CDR1 is SEHNR and CDR2 is FQNEAQ (reference sequence). CDR3 size: 16 residues. With V trimmed by 5 bases and J by 6 bases, 9 bases remained unmatched. The CDR3 loop reads CASSQLGTGEAGELFF. The CDR3 nucleotides are TGTGCCAGCAGCCAGCTTGGGACAGGGGAAGCCGGGGAGCTGTTTTTT.

V gene TRBV5-1 combines with J gene TRBJ2-7; 9 bases match TRBD1. V shed 5 bases and J 4 bases; nucleotides not matched to a gene: 7. Germline V lookup: CDR1 SGHRS, CDR2 YFSETQ. The CDR3 covers 14 residues. CDR3 DNA: TGCGCCAGCAGTTCCGGGACAGGGCGATACGAGCAGTACTTC. Amino acid sequence: CASSSGTGRYEQYF.

The table lists this clone with a few counts. The J gene is TRBJ1-3, the V gene TRBV5-8, with D unresolved. The CDR3 extends over 15 amino acids. V lost 3 bases and J lost 0, with 10 bases in between. Germline V lookup: CDR1 SGHTS, CDR2 YDEGEE. The CDR3 nucleotides read TGTGCCAGCAGCTCTGGGAGACTCTCTGGAAACACCATATATTTT. Translated: CASSSGRLSGNTIYF.

The chain links TRBV11-1 to TRBJ2-7, with 8 bases identical to TRBD2. CDR3 length equals 13 residues. Trimming removed 1 base from V and 12 bases from J; junction bases left unmatched: 8. Germline CDR1 and CDR2: SGHAT and FQDESV (reference sequence). The chain's CDR3 is CASSLDRGGNPYF. In DNA, the CDR3 is TGTGCCAGCAGCTTAGATCGGGGGGGGAATCCGTACTTC.

V gene TRBV11-2 combines with J gene TRBJ1-1; TRBD1 matches 7 bases. V trimming: 4 bases; J trimming: 11 bases; junction bases outside the gene matches: 10. This CDR3 has 13 amino acids. The germline gives CDR1 SGHAT, CDR2 FQNNGV. The CDR3 sequence: CASSSDREVYAFF. The CDR3 DNA reads TGTGCCAGCAGCTCCGACAGGGAAGTGTACGCTTTCTTT.